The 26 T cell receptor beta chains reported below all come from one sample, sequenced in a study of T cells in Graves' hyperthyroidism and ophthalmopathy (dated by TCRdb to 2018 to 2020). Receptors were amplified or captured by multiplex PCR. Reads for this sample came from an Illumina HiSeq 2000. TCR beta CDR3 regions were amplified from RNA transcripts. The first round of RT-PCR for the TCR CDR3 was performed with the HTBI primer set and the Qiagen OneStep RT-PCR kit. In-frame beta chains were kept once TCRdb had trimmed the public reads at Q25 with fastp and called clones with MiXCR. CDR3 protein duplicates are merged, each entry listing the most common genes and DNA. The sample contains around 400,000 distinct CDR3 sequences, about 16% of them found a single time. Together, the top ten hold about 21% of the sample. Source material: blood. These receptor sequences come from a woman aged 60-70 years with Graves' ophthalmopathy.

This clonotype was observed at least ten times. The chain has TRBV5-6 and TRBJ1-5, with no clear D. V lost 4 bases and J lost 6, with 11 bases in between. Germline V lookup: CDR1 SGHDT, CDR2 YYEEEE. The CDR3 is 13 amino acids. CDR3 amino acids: CASSPMGGQPQHF. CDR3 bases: TGTGCCAGCAGCCCGATGGGAGGTCAGCCCCAGCATTTT.

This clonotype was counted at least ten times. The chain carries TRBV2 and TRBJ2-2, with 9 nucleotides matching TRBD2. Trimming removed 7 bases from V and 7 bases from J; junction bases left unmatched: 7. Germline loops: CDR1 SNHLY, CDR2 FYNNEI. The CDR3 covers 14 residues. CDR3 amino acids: CASTGSGGIGELFF. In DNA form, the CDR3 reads TGTGCCAGCACTGGAAGCGGGGGGATCGGGGAGCTGTTTTTT.

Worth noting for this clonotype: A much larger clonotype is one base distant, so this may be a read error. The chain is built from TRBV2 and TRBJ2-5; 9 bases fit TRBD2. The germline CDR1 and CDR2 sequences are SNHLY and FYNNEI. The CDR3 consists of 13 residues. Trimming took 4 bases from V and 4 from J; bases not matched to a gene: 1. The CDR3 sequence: CASSGGGAETQYF. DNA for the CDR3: TGTGCCAGCAGTGGCGGGGGGGCAGAGACCCAGTACTTC.

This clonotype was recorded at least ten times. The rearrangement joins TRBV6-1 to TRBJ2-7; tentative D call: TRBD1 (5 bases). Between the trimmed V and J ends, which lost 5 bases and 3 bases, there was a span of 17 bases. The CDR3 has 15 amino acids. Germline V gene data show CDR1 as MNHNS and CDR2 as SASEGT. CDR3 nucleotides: TGTGCCAGCAGTATGGGGTTTGGGGCCAGCTACGAGCAGTACTTC. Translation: CASSMGFGASYEQYF.

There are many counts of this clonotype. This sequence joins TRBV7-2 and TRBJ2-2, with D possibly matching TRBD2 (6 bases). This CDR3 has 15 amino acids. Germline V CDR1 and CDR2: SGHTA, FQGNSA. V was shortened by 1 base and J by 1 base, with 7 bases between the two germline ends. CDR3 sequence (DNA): TGTGCCAGCAGCTTAGTAGCGGAGAACACCGGGGAGCTGTTTTTT. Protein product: CASSLVAENTGELFF.

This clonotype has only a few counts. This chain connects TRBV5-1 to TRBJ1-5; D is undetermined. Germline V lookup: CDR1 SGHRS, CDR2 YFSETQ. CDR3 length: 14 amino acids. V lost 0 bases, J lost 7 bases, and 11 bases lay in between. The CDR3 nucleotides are TGCGCCAGCAGCTTGGAAGGAGGGTCCCAGCCCCAGCATTTT. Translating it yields CASSLEGGSQPQHF.

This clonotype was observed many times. The CDR3 protein is CASSLGGLARTDTQYF. The CDR3 DNA follows: TGTGCCAGCAGTTTAGGTGGACTAGCGAGAACAGATACGCAGTATTTT. The rearrangement uses TRBV12-3 or TRBV12-4 and TRBJ2-3; 9 bases map to TRBD2. Unmatched junction bases numbered 5, after V lost 1 base and J lost 3 bases. This CDR3 has 16 amino acids.

This chain's CDR3 is CSARVGAGGSHDTQYF. CDR3 sequence (DNA): TGCAGTGCTAGAGTCGGGGCAGGGGGCTCCCACGATACGCAGTATTTT. The chain combines TRBV20-1 with TRBJ2-3, with 8 nucleotides matching TRBD1. Germline V gene lookup returns CDR1 DFQATT and CDR2 SNEGSKA (reference sequence). The trim removed 1 base at V and 6 bases at J, leaving 12 bases unmatched. CDR3 length: 16 residues.

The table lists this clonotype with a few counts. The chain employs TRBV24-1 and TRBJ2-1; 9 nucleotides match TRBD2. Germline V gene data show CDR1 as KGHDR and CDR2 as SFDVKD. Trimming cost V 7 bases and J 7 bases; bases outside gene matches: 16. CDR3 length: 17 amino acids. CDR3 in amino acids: CATRPTAPGLAENEQFF. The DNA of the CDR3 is TGTGCCACCAGACCCACGGCACCGGGACTAGCCGAGAATGAGCAGTTCTTC.

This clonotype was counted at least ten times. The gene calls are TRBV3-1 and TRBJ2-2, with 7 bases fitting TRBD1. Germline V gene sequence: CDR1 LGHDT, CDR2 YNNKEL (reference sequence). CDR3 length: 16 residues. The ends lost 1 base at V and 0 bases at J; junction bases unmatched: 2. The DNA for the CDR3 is TGTGCCAGCAGCCAAGTAACAGGGGCGAACACCGGGGAGCTGTTTTTT. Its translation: CASSQVTGANTGELFF.

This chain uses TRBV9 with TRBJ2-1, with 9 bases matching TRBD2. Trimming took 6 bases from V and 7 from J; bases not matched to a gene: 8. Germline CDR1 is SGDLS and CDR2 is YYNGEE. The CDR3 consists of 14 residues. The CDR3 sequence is CASKGAGGLNEQFF. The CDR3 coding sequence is TGTGCCAGCAAGGGTGCGGGAGGGTTAAATGAGCAGTTCTTC. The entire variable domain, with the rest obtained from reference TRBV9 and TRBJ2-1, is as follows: DSGVTQTPKHLITATGQRVTLRCSPRSGDLSVYWYQQSLDQGLQFLIQYYNGEERAKGNILERFSAQQFPDLHSELNLSSLELGDSALYFCASKGAGGLNEQFFGPGTRLTVL.

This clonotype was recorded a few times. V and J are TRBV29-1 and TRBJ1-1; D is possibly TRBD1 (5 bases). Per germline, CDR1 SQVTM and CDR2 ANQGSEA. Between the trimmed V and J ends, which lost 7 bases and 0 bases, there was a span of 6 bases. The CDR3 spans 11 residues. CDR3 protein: CSGGMNTEAFF. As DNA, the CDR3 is TGCAGCGGGGGCATGAACACTGAAGCTTTCTTT.

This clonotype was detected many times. The CDR3: CASSAQGSYNEQFF. CDR3 sequence (DNA): TGTGCCAGCAGTGCACAGGGTTCCTACAATGAGCAGTTCTTC. This chain connects TRBV12-3 or TRBV12-4 to TRBJ2-1; a weak D match, TRBD1 (6 bases). The CDR3 has 14 residues. V gave up 5 bases and J gave up 1 base, with 9 bases separating them.

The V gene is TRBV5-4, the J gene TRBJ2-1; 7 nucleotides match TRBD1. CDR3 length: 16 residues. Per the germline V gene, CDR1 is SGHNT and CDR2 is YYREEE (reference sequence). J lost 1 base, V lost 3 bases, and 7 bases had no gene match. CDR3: CASSSQQGLSYNEQFF. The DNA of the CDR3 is TGTGCCAGCAGCTCACAACAGGGGCTGTCCTACAATGAGCAGTTCTTC.

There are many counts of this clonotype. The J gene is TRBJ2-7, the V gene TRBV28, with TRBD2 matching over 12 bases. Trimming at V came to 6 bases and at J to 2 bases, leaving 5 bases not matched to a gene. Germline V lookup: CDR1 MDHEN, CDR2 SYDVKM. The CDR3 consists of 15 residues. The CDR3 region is CASRPASGGAYEQYF. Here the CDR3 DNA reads TGTGCCAGCAGACCAGCTAGCGGGGGGGCCTACGAGCAGTACTTC. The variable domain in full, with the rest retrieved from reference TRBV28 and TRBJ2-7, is DVKVTQSSRYLVKRTGEKVFLECVQDMDHENMFWYRQDPGLGLRLIYFSYDVKMKEKGDIPEGYSVSREKKERFSLILESASTNQTSMYLCASRPASGGAYEQYFGPGTRLTVT.

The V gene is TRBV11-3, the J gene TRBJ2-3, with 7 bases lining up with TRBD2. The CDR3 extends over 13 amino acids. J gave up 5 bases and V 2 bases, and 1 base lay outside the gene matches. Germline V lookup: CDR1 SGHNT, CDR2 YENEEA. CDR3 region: CASSLREEDTQYF. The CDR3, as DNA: TGTGCCAGCAGCTTACGGGAGGAAGATACGCAGTATTTT.

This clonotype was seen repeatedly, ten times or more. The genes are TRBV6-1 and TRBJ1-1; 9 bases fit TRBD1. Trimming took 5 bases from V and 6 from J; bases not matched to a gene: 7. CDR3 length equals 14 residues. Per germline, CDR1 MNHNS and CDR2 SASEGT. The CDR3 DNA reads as TGTGCCAGCAGTTCGGGGACAGGGTACGCTGAAGCTTTCTTT. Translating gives CASSSGTGYAEAFF.

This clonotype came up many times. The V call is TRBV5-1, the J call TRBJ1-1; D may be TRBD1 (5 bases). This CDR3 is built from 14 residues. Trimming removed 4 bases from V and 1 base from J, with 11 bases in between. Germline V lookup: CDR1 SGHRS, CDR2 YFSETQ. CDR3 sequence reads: CASSDLGGNTEAFF. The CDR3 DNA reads TGCGCCAGCAGCGACCTGGGGGGGAACACTGAAGCTTTCTTT. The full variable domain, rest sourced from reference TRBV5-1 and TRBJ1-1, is KAGVTQTPRYLIKTRGQQVTLSCSPISGHRSVSWYQQTPGQGLQFLFEYFSETQRNKGNFPGRFSGRQFSNSRSEMNVSTLELGDSALYLCASSDLGGNTEAFFGQGTRLTVV.

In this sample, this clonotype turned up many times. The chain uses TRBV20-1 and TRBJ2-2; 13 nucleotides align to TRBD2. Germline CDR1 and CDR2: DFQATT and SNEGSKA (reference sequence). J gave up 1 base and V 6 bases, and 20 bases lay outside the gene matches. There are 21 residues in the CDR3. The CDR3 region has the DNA TGCAGTGCGAGTCACCCTTTGGGGACTAGCGGGAAGGAGTGGAACACCGGGGAGCTGTTTTTT. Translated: CSASHPLGTSGKEWNTGELFF.

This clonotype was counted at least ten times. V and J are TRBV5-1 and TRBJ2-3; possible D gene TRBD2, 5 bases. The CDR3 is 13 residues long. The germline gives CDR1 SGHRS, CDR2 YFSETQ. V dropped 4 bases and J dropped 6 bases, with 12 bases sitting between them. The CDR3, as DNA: TGCGCCAGCAGCCGGACTTCGGGGGATACGCAGTATTTT. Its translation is CASSRTSGDTQYF.

The CDR3 loop is CASSVRTPTDTQYF. The CDR3 nucleotides are TGTGCCAGCAGCGTACGTACACCCACAGATACGCAGTATTTT. V and J are TRBV9 and TRBJ2-3; D remains ambiguous. The CDR3 consists of 14 residues. Looked up from germline, CDR1 is SGDLS and CDR2 is YYNGEE. The germline V and J ends were trimmed by 1 base and 2 bases, with 8 bases remaining between them.

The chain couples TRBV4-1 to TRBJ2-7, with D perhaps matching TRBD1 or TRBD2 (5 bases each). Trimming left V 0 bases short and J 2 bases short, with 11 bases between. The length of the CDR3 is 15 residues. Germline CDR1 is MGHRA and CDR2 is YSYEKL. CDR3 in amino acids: CASSQDRQGPYEQYF. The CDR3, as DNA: TGCGCCAGCAGCCAAGATCGGCAGGGACCCTACGAGCAGTACTTC.

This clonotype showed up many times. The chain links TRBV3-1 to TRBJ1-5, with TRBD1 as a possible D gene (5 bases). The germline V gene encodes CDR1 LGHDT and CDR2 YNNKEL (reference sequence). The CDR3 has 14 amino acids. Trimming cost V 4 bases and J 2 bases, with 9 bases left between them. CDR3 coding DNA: TGTGCCAGCAGCCCTTTAGGGGGCAATCAGCCCCAGCATTTT. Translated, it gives CASSPLGGNQPQHF.

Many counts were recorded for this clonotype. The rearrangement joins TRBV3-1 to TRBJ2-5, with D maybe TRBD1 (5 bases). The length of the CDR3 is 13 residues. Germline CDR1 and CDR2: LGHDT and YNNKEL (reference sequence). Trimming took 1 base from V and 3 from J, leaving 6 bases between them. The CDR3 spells CASSQAGKETQYF. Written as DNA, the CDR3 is TGTGCCAGCAGCCAAGCAGGGAAAGAGACCCAGTACTTC.

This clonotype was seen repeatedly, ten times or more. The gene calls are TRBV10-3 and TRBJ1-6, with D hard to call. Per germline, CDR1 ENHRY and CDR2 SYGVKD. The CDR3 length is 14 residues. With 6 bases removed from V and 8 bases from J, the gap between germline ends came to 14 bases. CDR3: CAISQRDSDSPLHF. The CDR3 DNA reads TGTGCCATCAGCCAAAGGGATTCGGATTCACCCCTCCACTTT.

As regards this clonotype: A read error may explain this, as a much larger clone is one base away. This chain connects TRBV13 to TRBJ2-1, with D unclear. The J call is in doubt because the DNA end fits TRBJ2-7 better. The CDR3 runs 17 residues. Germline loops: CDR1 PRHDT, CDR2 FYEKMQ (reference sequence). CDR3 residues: CASSQNRAPQSYNEQYF. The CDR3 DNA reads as TGTGCCAGCAGCCAGAACCGAGCACCCCAGTCCTACAATGAGCAGTACTTC.